Given below is one T cell receptor beta chain in context. This sample is part of a study of blood T cell repertoires in COVID-19. Overall study context: The cDNA or gDNA used as material had been derived from T cells, B-cell-depleted T cells, or PBMCs.

The length of the CDR3 is 14 residues. Trimming pared 0 bases from V and 2 bases from J, leaving 7 bases between. Germline CDR1 MGHRA, CDR2 YSYEKL. Libraries were prepared by immunoSEQ multiplex PCR; TCRdb keeps only in-frame clonotypes and omits some of them. The sample yields 210,000 or so clones, around 80% seen once. Sequencing used PBMCs or T cells enriched from blood (not recorded which). The clonotype comes from a middle-aged woman with acute COVID-19. V is TRBV4-1 and J is TRBJ2-5; unclear D gene. The CDR3 coding sequence is TGCGCCAGCAGCCAAGATAGCCCGCAAGAGACCCAGTACTTC. Translating gives CASSQDSPQETQYF.